The clone carrying this T cell receptor (beta chain) is a singleton in its sample. Its antigen is unidentified. The data were obtained in a study of shared clonotypes between healthy human individuals. General study points: Sharing across four donors was seen in roughly 5% of naive CD4 clonotypes.

CD45RA-negative memory and CD45RA+ naive subsets were split from the CD4+ cells. Sequencing was performed with immunoSEQ multiplex PCR; in TCRdb, only in-frame clones are kept and a portion is missing. The table shows 2 million or so clones, with 85% to 95% occurring only once. This CDR3 contains 14 residues. Trimming took 4 bases from V and 6 from J; bases not matched to a gene: 9. Germline assignment: CDR1 SGHDT and CDR2 YYEEEE. The V call is TRBV5-6, the J call TRBJ2-7; TRBD1 matches 8 bases. This TCR was sampled from a man aged 18-30 years in good health. Sequencing used naive CD4+ T cells sorted from blood. Regarding subset: CD45RA+ positively selected. The CDR3 DNA is TGTGCCAGCAGCACCGGGACAGGTGCGTCCGAGCAGTACTTC. Encoded protein: CASSTGTGASEQYF.